The T cell receptor (beta chain) under discussion was sequenced for a study of early stage breast cancer tumors. Study information: Invasive lobular carcinomas made up about 35% of the 12 ER+/PR+/HER2- tumors.

Study-wide results and caveats: Unsorted bulk genomic DNA sequencing lacked pairing and functional marker data. Tumors had roughly 2.5-fold higher T cell density and higher clonality than adjacent normal breast tissue. Commonly generated sequences made up most enriched TCRB sequences shared between patients.

TCRdb's copy holds only in-frame clones and misses some; the assay was immunoSEQ multiplex PCR. The sample records 11,000 to 15,000 clones, 75% to 85% being singletons. To note about this clone: The antigen is unknown.

V was trimmed by 5 bases and J by 3 bases, leaving 7 bases between them. This CDR3 contains 12 residues. Germline V gives CDR1 SGHKS, CDR2 YYEKEE (reference sequence). The chain couples TRBV5-5 to TRBJ2-3, with D uncertain. Sequenced sample: normal breast tissue next to the tumor. This TCR was sampled from a person between 45 and 65 years old with breast cancer. CDR3 loop: CASSPSTDTQYF. DNA of the CDR3: TGTGCCAGCAGTCCTAGTACAGATACGCAGTATTTT. Drawing the rest from reference TRBV5-5 and TRBJ2-3, the complete variable domain is DAGVTQSPTHLIKTRGQQVTLRCSPISGHKSVSWYQQVLGQGPQFIFQYYEKEERGRGNFPDRFSARQFPNYSSELNVNALLLGDSALYLCASSPSTDTQYFGPGTRLTVL.